The source of this T cell receptor beta chain is a study of blood T cell repertoires in COVID-19. Background on the study: PBMCs, B-cell-depleted T cells, or T cells provided the cDNA or gDNA that made up the material.

Per the study methods: Estimation of nucleated cell counts was performed using reference gene primer amplification. Measured with immunoSEQ multiplex PCR; TCRdb has only the in-frame clones, and not every one. V and J calls and clone size are copied from that table; D and trimming were computed from the DNA. The sample has roughly 180,000 clones; around 83% are singletons. This receptor was obtained from a woman in her forties or fifties with COVID-19, enrolled during active disease. The sample was peripheral blood.

The CDR3 spells CASTPGEKLFF. The CDR3 DNA reads as TGTGCCAGCACCCCAGGAGAAAAACTGTTTTTT. The V call is TRBV12-3 or TRBV12-4, the J call TRBJ1-4; D is uncertain. Trimming left V 7 bases short and J 8 bases short, with 8 bases between. The CDR3 covers 11 residues.